Each of the 14 T cell receptor beta chains below was sequenced from the same sample in a study of blood T cells in healthy people across ages. A second about 7 to 11 cycle PCR used barcoded and J-beta primers. TCRdb passed the 5' RACE reads through MiXCR, listing each CDR3 protein once. Of about 840,000 distinct CDR3 sequences listed, 25% to 35% are singletons. The same sample was also studied in work on T cells of mothers and their children.

The sample taken for sequencing was blood. These receptor sequences come from a woman in her thirties or forties in good health.

Of note for this clonotype: Possible read error: a much larger clone is one base away. This rearrangement joins TRBV29-1 to TRBJ1-2; perhaps TRBD1 as D (6 bases). The germline gives CDR1 SQVTM, CDR2 ANQGSEA. V lost 4 bases, J lost 6 bases, and 21 bases lay in between. This CDR3 is built from 15 residues. This CDR3 reads CSVGVRRGLVNGYTF. The CDR3 DNA reads TGCAGCGTTGGGGTTCGCCGGGGGCTAGTTAATGGCTACACCTTC.

The genes are TRBV6-5 and TRBJ2-7, with a weak D call TRBD1 (6 bases). Judging by the DNA end, TRBJ2-5 fits better; the J call may be wrong. Germline V lookup: CDR1 MNHEY, CDR2 SVGAGI. The CDR3 consists of 15 residues. The CDR3 nucleotides read TGTGCCAGCAGCCTCCAGACAGGAACCCAAGAGACCCAGTACTTC. Protein sequence: CASSLQTGTQETQYF.

The V and J genes are TRBV18 and TRBJ1-1; D not resolved. Germline V gene data show CDR1 as KGHSH and CDR2 as LQKENI. The CDR3 contains 15 residues. The germline V and J ends were trimmed by 4 bases and 0 bases, with 12 bases remaining between them. For the CDR3, the DNA is TGTGCCAGCTCACTATCCTCGGCTCTGAACACTGAAGCTTTCTTT. Encoded protein: CASSLSSALNTEAFF.

The table lists this clonotype with a few counts. V gene TRBV28 combines with J gene TRBJ2-1, with D unresolved. CDR3 size: 12 residues. Between the trimmed V and J ends, which lost 6 bases and 5 bases, there was a span of 8 bases. Germline CDR1 and CDR2: MDHEN and SYDVKM. CDR3 protein: CASSDTDNEQFF. The CDR3 nucleotides read TGTGCCAGCAGCGACACAGACAATGAGCAGTTCTTC.

This clonotype was counted a few times. V is TRBV6-6 and J is TRBJ1-2; perhaps TRBD1 as D (5 bases). Trimming pared 10 bases from V and 6 bases from J, leaving 12 bases between. Germline V gives CDR1 MNHNY, CDR2 SVGAGI (reference sequence). The CDR3 runs to 11 residues. The CDR3 region is CATEGNHGYTF. In DNA form, the CDR3 reads TGTGCCACCGAGGGGAACCATGGCTACACCTTC.

This clonotype appeared a few times. J is TRBJ1-6 and V is TRBV18; D uncertain. This CDR3 region has 15 residues. CDR1 and CDR2 from the germline V gene are KGHSH and LQKENI. With 2 bases removed from V and 5 bases from J, the gap between germline ends came to 10 bases. This CDR3 reads CASSPNTADNSPLHF. CDR3 DNA sequence: TGTGCCAGCTCACCAAATACGGCTGATAATTCACCCCTCCACTTT.

This clonotype has just a few counts. The genes are TRBV7-2 and TRBJ1-6; 9 bases align to TRBD1. In germline, CDR1 is SGHTA, CDR2 FQGNSA. The J segment lost 8 bases and the V segment lost 8 bases, leaving 19 bases of the junction unmatched. CDR3 length: 18 amino acids. CDR3 in DNA: TGTGCCAGCCGCCGGGACAGGGCCTATTCGGTCCGAGATTCACCCCTCCACTTT. It translates to CASRRDRAYSVRDSPLHF.

The rearrangement uses TRBV29-1 and TRBJ2-4; 10 nucleotides align to TRBD1. The J call may be incorrect, as the DNA end agrees better with TRBJ2-7. Germline V gives CDR1 SQVTM, CDR2 ANQGSEA. The CDR3 spans 12 residues. CDR3 in amino acids: CSALDRGSEQYF. In DNA form, the CDR3 reads TGCAGCGCCCTGGACAGGGGGAGCGAGCAGTACTTC.

This clonotype was picked up a small number of times. V and J are TRBV7-8 and TRBJ2-5; D possibly uses TRBD1 or TRBD2 (6 bases each). Between the trimmed V and J ends, which lost 5 bases and 2 bases, there was a span of 18 bases. The CDR3 sequence is 16 residues long. Germline-derived CDR1 and CDR2 are SGHVS and FQNEAQ. CDR3 protein: CASSPRVGGSQETQYF. In DNA, the CDR3 is TGTGCCAGCAGCCCGCGGGTAGGGGGGTCTCAAGAGACCCAGTACTTC.

The V gene is TRBV6-5, the J gene TRBJ2-4; D may be TRBD2 (5 bases). CDR3 length: 16 amino acids. The germline CDR1 and CDR2 sequences are MNHEY and SVGAGI. Trimming cost V 2 bases and J 0 bases, with 11 bases left between them. This CDR3 reads CASSYRRGLAKNIQYF. Here the CDR3 DNA reads TGTGCCAGCAGTTACCGAAGAGGGCTAGCCAAAAACATTCAGTACTTC.

Comments on this clonotype: A read error may account for a junction end that differs from germline. The chain links TRBV14 to TRBJ2-7, with 7 bases fitting TRBD1. The DNA end favors TRBJ2-5, so the J call may be wrong. The CDR3 runs 16 residues. The germline CDR1 and CDR2 sequences are SGHDN and FVKESK. CDR3 region: CAGSQEVPRGYETQYF. CDR3 nucleotides: TGTGCCGGCAGCCAAGAAGTTCCCAGGGGGTATGAGACCCAGTACTTC.

As to this clonotype: A much larger clone lies a single base off, so this may be a read error. The chain employs TRBV18 and TRBJ2-7; 7 nucleotides line up with TRBD1. Germline trimming cut 3 bases from V and 2 bases from J; bases unmatched to any gene: 7. This CDR3 contains 15 residues. Looked up from germline, CDR1 is KGHSH and CDR2 is LQKENI. The CDR3 nucleotides read TGTGCCAGCTCACCTAGACAGGGACAAACCTACGAGCAGTACTTC. It yields the protein CASSPRQGQTYEQYF.

This chain links TRBV7-6 with TRBJ2-2; a possible D gene is TRBD2 (6 bases). The germline CDR1 and CDR2 sequences are SGHVS and FNYEAQ. CDR3 length equals 15 residues. The V end lost 1 base, the J end lost 6 bases, and 12 bases lay between the germline ends. CDR3 bases: TGTGCCAGCAGCTTAGTGGGGGGATTGCCCGGGGAGCTGTTTTTT. Residues: CASSLVGGLPGELFF.

This clonotype appeared many times. The chain recombines TRBV5-1 with TRBJ2-5; D not resolved. Trimming stripped 1 base from V and 2 bases from J, with 9 bases between. This CDR3 comprises 14 residues. Germline values: CDR1 SGHRS, CDR2 YFSETQ. The DNA of the CDR3 is TGCGCCAGCAGCTTGACGGCGGAACAAGAGACCCAGTACTTC. It specifies CASSLTAEQETQYF.